The rows below give T cell receptor beta chains drawn from one sample of a study of blood T cell repertoires in COVID-19. Using immunoSEQ multiplex PCR, the repertoire was profiled, and TCRdb retains in-frame clones only, with some absent. The repertoire consists of 250,000 to 300,000 clones, with 75% to 90% occurring once and the leading ten covering 3% to 4.5%. Specimen: peripheral blood. The receptors derive from a woman between 40 and 50 years old with acute or convalescent COVID-19. Both conserved end residues are part of each CDR3. Each record gives: V gene, clone size, J gene, D gene, CDR3 DNA, CDR3 protein. A D gene is named only where the DNA matches it firmly. Rows may omit the clone size; those that give it use once, few, many or a size class.

V: TRBV10-3
size: .
J: TRBJ1-2
D: TRBD1
DNA: TGTGCCATCAGTGCTGACAGGGGAGGGGATGGCTACACCTTC
CDR3: CAISADRGGDGYTF

V: TRBV27
size: .
J: TRBJ2-1
D: TRBD2
DNA: TGTGCCAGCAGTTCACCCCTGGTGCGGGGGGCCTACAATGAGCAGTTCTTC
CDR3: CASSSPLVRGAYNEQFF

V: TRBV4-1
size: .
J: TRBJ2-2
D: TRBD2
DNA: TGCGCCAGCAGCCAAGGCTCTTTCGGGACTACGACCGGGGAGCTGTTTTTT
CDR3: CASSQGSFGTTTGELFF

V: TRBV11-2
size: .
J: TRBJ1-2
D: TRBD1
DNA: TGTGCCAGCAGGGCGCCCGGGACAGGGAGGGGTGGCTACACCTTC
CDR3: CASRAPGTGRGGYTF

V: TRBV19
size: few
J: TRBJ1-2
D: TRBD1
DNA: TGTGCCAGTACAGGGGGCTATGGCTACACCTTC
CDR3: CASTGGYGYTF

V: TRBV18
size: once
J: TRBJ2-5
D: .
DNA: TGTGCCAGCTCACCCCAGGGCGCAGAGACCCAGTACTTC
CDR3: CASSPQGAETQYF

V: TRBV12-5
size: .
J: TRBJ2-3
D: .
DNA: TGTGCTAGTGGTTTGCCGGGACTGTTCATAGATACGCAGTATTTT
CDR3: CASGLPGLFIDTQYF

V: TRBV27
size: .
J: TRBJ1-2
D: TRBD1
DNA: TGTGCCAGCAGTTTGGGGGGATTGACAGGGGAGGGTGGCTACACCTTC
CDR3: CASSLGGLTGEGGYTF

V: TRBV9
size: .
J: TRBJ2-5
D: .
DNA: TGTGCCAGCAGCGTAAGGGGTCAAGAGACCCAGTACTTC
CDR3: CASSVRGQETQYF

V: TRBV5-1
size: .
J: TRBJ2-1
D: TRBD1
DNA: TGCGCCAGCAGCTTGCCCCAGGGGGCAGTGGATGAGCAGTTCTTC
CDR3: CASSLPQGAVDEQFF

V: TRBV7-9
size: .
J: TRBJ2-3
D: TRBD2
DNA: TGTGCCAGCAGCTTAGGGGGGGGTGTCCTAACAGATACGCAGTATTTT
CDR3: CASSLGGGVLTDTQYF

V: TRBV24-1
size: once
J: TRBJ1-2
D: .
DNA: TGTGCCACCAGTGATCCTACAGGGGGCTACACCTTC
CDR3: CATSDPTGGYTF

V: TRBV5-1
size: .
J: TRBJ1-1
D: .
DNA: TGCGCCAGCAGCTGGGGTCAGGGAACCACTGAAGCTTTCTTT
CDR3: CASSWGQGTTEAFF

V: TRBV5-6
size: once
J: TRBJ1-1
D: .
DNA: TGTGCCAGCAGCTTACCGACTTTCACTGAAGCTTTCTTT
CDR3: CASSLPTFTEAFF

V: TRBV2
size: .
J: TRBJ2-1
D: TRBD2
DNA: TGTGCCAGCAGCTCCGGACTAGCGGGGTTCCACAATGAGCAGTTCTTC
CDR3: CASSSGLAGFHNEQFF

V: TRBV27
size: .
J: TRBJ2-1
D: .
DNA: TGTGCCAGCAGGACCTCGGCGGCTACCAGGCAGTTCTTC
CDR3: CASRTSAATRQFF

V: TRBV29-1
size: .
J: TRBJ1-5
D: .
DNA: TGCAGCGTTGCGGGGGAGACCAACAATCAGCCCCAGCATTTT
CDR3: CSVAGETNNQPQHF

V: TRBV12-5
size: .
J: TRBJ2-1
D: TRBD2
DNA: TGTGCTAGTGGTTTTCCGTCTAGCGGGGAGTATGAGCAGTTCTTC
CDR3: CASGFPSSGEYEQFF

V: TRBV2
size: .
J: TRBJ2-3
D: TRBD2
DNA: TGTGCCAGCAGTAAAGGACTAGCGCGAAAAAGCACAGATACGCAGTATTTT
CDR3: CASSKGLARKSTDTQYF

V: TRBV7-8
size: .
J: TRBJ2-2
D: TRBD2
DNA: TGTGCCAGCAGCTTCGGGACTAGCTGGGGTCCGATCACCGGGGAGCTGTTTTTT
CDR3: CASSFGTSWGPITGELFF

V: TRBV24-1
size: once
J: TRBJ1-2
D: TRBD1
DNA: TGTGCCACCAGTGATCCGCGGGGACAGGGTAACTATGGCTACACCTTC
CDR3: CATSDPRGQGNYGYTF

V: TRBV5-1
size: once
J: TRBJ1-2
D: TRBD1
DNA: TGCGCCAGCAGCAGAGACAGGGTTGTCGACTATGGCTACACCTTC
CDR3: CASSRDRVVDYGYTF

V: TRBV27
size: .
J: TRBJ1-6
D: .
DNA: TGTGCATCCTGGCCGTATTATAATTCACCCCTCCACTTT
CDR3: CASWPYYNSPLHF

V: TRBV9
size: once
J: TRBJ2-5
D: TRBD2
DNA: TGTGCCAGCAGCACCAAAGCGGGGGCGAACCAAGAGACCCAGTACTTC
CDR3: CASSTKAGANQETQYF

V: TRBV19
size: .
J: TRBJ1-2
D: .
DNA: TGTGCCAGTAGTTCCCGCGGGGGCCTCACTAACTATGGCTACACCTTC
CDR3: CASSSRGGLTNYGYTF

V: TRBV3-1/TRBV3-2
size: .
J: TRBJ1-1
D: .
DNA: TGTGCCAGCAGCCAAGAAGGCAGGGGTGACACTGAAGCTTTCTTT
CDR3: CASSQEGRGDTEAFF

V: TRBV2
size: .
J: TRBJ1-1
D: .
DNA: TGTGCCAGCAGTGAAACGGAGAGGACTGAAGCTTTCTTT
CDR3: CASSETERTEAFF

V: TRBV10-3
size: .
J: TRBJ1-3
D: .
DNA: TGTGCCATCAGTGAGTCTGGCGGGATCTCTGGAAACACCATATATTTT
CDR3: CAISESGGISGNTIYF

V: TRBV25-1
size: .
J: TRBJ1-2
D: .
DNA: TGTGCCAGCAGTGAATCCCTGACAGTCTATGGCTACACCTTC
CDR3: CASSESLTVYGYTF

V: TRBV13
size: .
J: TRBJ1-1
D: .
DNA: TGTGCCAGCAGCCCTACAGGTCAGGGCACTGAAGCTTTCTTT
CDR3: CASSPTGQGTEAFF

V: TRBV15
size: .
J: TRBJ2-3
D: TRBD2
DNA: TGTGCCACCAGCCGATGGACTAGCGGGAACGAGGGCGCAGATACGCAGTATTTT
CDR3: CATSRWTSGNEGADTQYF

V: TRBV13
size: .
J: TRBJ1-2
D: TRBD1
DNA: TGTGCCAGCAGCTTAGGACAGGGGGTTCTCAAAGACTATGGCTACACCTTC
CDR3: CASSLGQGVLKDYGYTF

V: TRBV6-5
size: .
J: TRBJ1-2
D: TRBD1
DNA: TGTGCCAGCAATCCGGGACAGGGCCAACTATATGGCTACACCTTC
CDR3: CASNPGQGQLYGYTF

V: TRBV6-5
size: .
J: TRBJ1-1
D: .
DNA: TGTGCCAGCAGAGCAGGGGACACTGAAGCTTTCTTT
CDR3: CASRAGDTEAFF

V: TRBV6-1
size: .
J: TRBJ2-4
D: TRBD1
DNA: TGTGCCAGCAGTTCCACCGACAGGGTTGGAAACATTCAGTACTTC
CDR3: CASSSTDRVGNIQYF

V: TRBV11-3
size: .
J: TRBJ2-2
D: .
DNA: TGTGCCAGCACTCTAGCGATTCACACCGGGGAGCTGTTTTTT
CDR3: CASTLAIHTGELFF

V: TRBV11-1
size: .
J: TRBJ1-1
D: .
DNA: TGTGCCAGCAGCTTGGGCCCGTACACTGAAGCTTTCTTT
CDR3: CASSLGPYTEAFF

V: TRBV7-2
size: .
J: TRBJ2-2
D: TRBD2
DNA: TGTGCCAGCAGAACCGGGACTAGATATACCGGGGAGCTGTTTTTT
CDR3: CASRTGTRYTGELFF

V: TRBV19
size: .
J: TRBJ2-2
D: TRBD2
DNA: TGTGCCAGTAGTAGACTAGCGGGGGGGCCAACCGGGGAGCTGTTTTTT
CDR3: CASSRLAGGPTGELFF

V: TRBV5-1
size: .
J: TRBJ2-5
D: TRBD1
DNA: TGCGCCAGCAGCTTAGAAGGACAGGGGGCGGCCCAGTACTTC
CDR3: CASSLEGQGAAQYF

V: TRBV5-1
size: .
J: TRBJ2-1
D: TRBD1
DNA: TGCGCCAGCAGCTTGGGGACAGGGAGCACCTACAATGAGCAGTTCTTC
CDR3: CASSLGTGSTYNEQFF

V: TRBV28
size: .
J: TRBJ2-2
D: TRBD1
DNA: TGTGCCAGCAGTTCACAGGGGGCGGAAACCACCGGGGAGCTGTTTTTT
CDR3: CASSSQGAETTGELFF